In its sample, the clone carrying this T cell receptor beta chain was seen once. The data originate from a study of T cell repertoires in cytomegalovirus infection. CDR3 length equals 20 residues. V was pared by 5 bases and J by 2 bases, with 28 bases between. The germline gives CDR1 SGHVS, CDR2 FQNEAQ. In TCRdb, the reads were re-called with MiXCR into one record per CDR3 protein. The sample includes some 100,000 distinct CDR3 sequences, 23% of them seen just once. The chain joins TRBV7-8 to TRBJ2-1; D call uncertain. The source is a human donor in good health (CMV status not recorded). Some clones in this sample may be carry-over from other donors' samples. The specimen sequenced was CD8+ T cells from PBMCs. CDR3 loop: CASSVLAGFAESSTYNEQFF. The DNA of the CDR3 is TGTGCCAGCAGCGTCCTGGCCGGTTTTGCCGAAAGTAGCACCTACAATGAGCAGTTCTTC.